This TCR beta chain was recovered during a study of PD-1 blockade in mismatch repair-deficient tumors. Study background: Enrolled about 2013-2017, patients had progressing, pretreated mismatch repair-deficient cancers of about twelve types. Study-wide results and caveats: Tumor-resident clones, often absent from pretreatment blood, expanded after pembrolizumab and then contracted.

In the case of this clone: Its antigen is not known.

Measured with immunoSEQ multiplex PCR; TCRdb has only the in-frame clones, and not every one. The data contain some 97,000 clones, 82% of them seen just once; the ten biggest clones take up approximately 6.5%. Germline lookup yields CDR1 SGHDT and CDR2 YYEEEE. Trimming removed 0 bases from V and 4 bases from J, with 13 bases in between. The CDR3 runs to 15 residues. Every patient had mismatch repair deficiency by PCR or immunohistochemistry. This clonotype was obtained from an adult with mismatch repair-deficient cancer. The sample was peripheral blood, taken around 8 months after starting pembrolizumab. V and J are TRBV5-6 and TRBJ1-1; D unresolved. CDR3 DNA: TGTGCCAGCAGCTTGGAGGAATTGAGTGGCACTGAAGCTTTCTTT. Protein sequence: CASSLEELSGTEAFF.